This T cell receptor (beta chain) was sequenced for a study of response to subunit inactivated influenza vaccine. Study conclusions and caveats: Every seasonal influenza vaccination brings in few new T cells, the authors suggested.

This clonotype was seen more than once but under ten times. What it binds is not known. Germline V lookup: CDR1 MNHEY, CDR2 SVGEGT. The V gene lost 2 bases and the J gene lost 2 bases, with 9 bases spanning the gap. The CDR3 is 15 amino acids. TCRdb processed the RT-PCR reads anew with MiXCR; each CDR3 protein has one entry. The top ten clones hold about 11% of a sample with about 780,000 distinct CDR3 sequences, 15% to 20% of them seen once. The chain carries TRBV6-2 or TRBV6-3 and TRBJ2-2; D may be TRBD1 or TRBD2 (6 bases each). Sequences were derived from PBMCs from blood, sampled more than 4 days after vaccination. This receptor was identified in a man aged 45 to 65 who received an inactivated influenza vaccine. CDR3 amino acids: CASSYVGGNTGELFF. The DNA for the CDR3 is TGTGCCAGCAGTTACGTCGGGGGCAACACCGGGGAGCTGTTTTTT.